The source of this TCR beta chain is a study of T cell repertoires in cytomegalovirus infection. Across the study: Well-studied HLA-B-restricted CMV epitopes were used in the study alongside recently identified HLA-C-restricted ones. Indications of both CMV infection and matching HLA type were provided by public TCR beta signatures.

From the reads, TCRdb called clonotypes with MiXCR, one entry per CDR3 protein. The table shows about a million distinct CDR3 sequences, with about a third occurring only once. This clonotype was recorded a few times. What it recognizes is unknown. Per germline, CDR1 SGHTA and CDR2 FQGNSA. The CDR3 runs 15 residues. V lost 4 bases and J lost 0, with 13 bases in between. The TCR comes from a human donor in good health (CMV status not recorded). Some clones in this sample may be carry-over from other donors' samples. V usage is TRBV7-2 and J usage is TRBJ2-7, with D possibly being TRBD1 (6 bases). Specimen: cultured CD8+ T cells from PBMCs, collected from culture after CMV antigen stimulation. The CDR3: CASSYYQDSSYEQYF. The DNA for the CDR3 is TGTGCCAGCAGCTACTACCAGGACAGCTCCTACGAGCAGTACTTC.